The rows below give T cell receptor beta chains drawn from one sample of a study of tumor-infiltrating lymphocytes in oesophageal squamous cell carcinoma. Using its own MiXCR run on the PCR reads, TCRdb lists one record per CDR3 protein. The sample records under 20,000 distinct CDR3 sequences, about 45% being singletons. The sample comprised esophageal tumor tissue. Receptor source: a male donor with esophageal squamous cell carcinoma. Each CDR3 is given with its conserved first and last residue. A D gene is named only where the DNA matches it firmly. Clone size is shown for a subset of rows, as once, few, many or a class of expanded clone.

NA | TRBD1 | TRBJ2-7 | TRBV11-3 | TGTGCCAGCAGCTTTGTGACCGGGACAGGGGTCCACGAGCAGTACTTC | CASSFVTGTGVHEQYF
NA | NA | TRBJ2-6 | TRBV12-3/TRBV12-4 | TGTGCCAGCAGCCCCCTCGGAGGGGCCAACGTCCTGACTTTC | CASSPLGGANVLTF
NA | NA | TRBJ1-1 | TRBV11-2 | TGTGCCAGCAGCTTAGGGATGGGCGGGACTGAAGCTTTCTTT | CASSLGMGGTEAFF
few | NA | TRBJ2-1 | TRBV7-8 | TGTGCCAGCAGCTTAGTAATTAATGAGCAGTTCTTC | CASSLVINEQFF
NA | NA | TRBJ2-5 | TRBV5-5 | TGTGCCAGCAGCTTGGCTAGGCTGGGGGTCGAGACCCAGTACTTC | CASSLARLGVETQYF
medium-sized | TRBD2 | TRBJ2-1 | TRBV7-7 | TGTGCTAGCAGCCCGACTAGCGGGGGTTACAATGAGCAGTTCTTC | CASSPTSGGYNEQFF
NA | TRBD1 | TRBJ2-7 | TRBV9 | TGTGCCAGCAGCGAGGGGGCGGGCTTCTACGAGCAGTACTTC | CASSEGAGFYEQYF
NA | NA | TRBJ2-1 | TRBV7-2 | TGTGCCAGCAGCTTAGTGACCCGTAAGCAGTTCTTC | CASSLVTRKQFF
NA | TRBD2 | TRBJ2-7 | TRBV7-2 | TGTGCCAGCAGTGCGGCTAGCGGGGGGAGCGAGCAGTACTTC | CASSAASGGSEQYF
many | NA | TRBJ2-6 | TRBV7-6 | NA | CASSPHSGGFQLWLHLRF
NA | TRBD2 | TRBJ2-2 | TRBV7-3 | TGTGCCAGCAGCCCATTAGCGGGGGGGAACACCGGGGAGCTGTTTTTT | CASSPLAGGNTGELFF
NA | TRBD1 | TRBJ2-4 | TRBV6-1 | TGTGCCAGCCGAACGGACAGGGGCGGAAACATTCAGTACTTC | CASRTDRGGNIQYF
NA | NA | TRBJ2-1 | TRBV7-3 | TGTGCCAGCAGCTTAAACAGAGACAATGAGCAGTTCTTC | CASSLNRDNEQFF
NA | NA | TRBJ2-5 | TRBV7-2 | TGTGCCAGCAGCCCCGGACAGTTCCAAGAGACCCAGTACTTC | CASSPGQFQETQYF
NA | TRBD2 | TRBJ2-7 | TRBV10-1 | TGCGCCAGCAGTGAGTCCGGGACTAACTACGAGCAGTACTTC | CASSESGTNYEQYF
NA | TRBD2 | TRBJ2-5 | TRBV7-2 | TGTGCCAGCAGCCTCCAGACTAGCGGGGGCGAGACCCAGTACTTC | CASSLQTSGGETQYF
NA | TRBD1 | TRBJ2-5 | TRBV28 | TGTGCCAGCAGTTCCGGGACAGCACAAGAGACCCAGTACTTC | CASSSGTAQETQYF
NA | NA | TRBJ1-1 | TRBV28 | TGTGCCAGCAGTTTATTCCCCCAGGGGTCGGGGAGCACTGAAGCTTTCTTT | CASSLFPQGSGSTEAFF
medium-sized | NA | TRBJ2-2 | TRBV6-1 | TGTGCCAGCAGTGAAGGAAGAGGGAACACCGGGGAGCTGTTTTTT | CASSEGRGNTGELFF
few | NA | TRBJ2-5 | TRBV7-3 | TGTGCCAGCAGCCAGGGGCAAGAGACCCAGTACTTC | CASSQGQETQYF
few | NA | TRBJ2-7 | TRBV7-2 | TGTGCCAGCAGCCCAACAGATACGGGGGCTGATTCCCACGAGCAGTACTTC | CASSPTDTGADSHEQYF
few | NA | TRBJ2-3 | TRBV7-2 | TGTGCCAGCACAGGCAGGCGGGGTCGCACAGATACGCAGTATTTT | CASTGRRGRTDTQYF
medium-sized | TRBD2 | TRBJ2-5 | TRBV24-1 | TGTGCCACCAGTGACCCTAGCGGAGGAAAAGAGACCCAGTACTTC | CATSDPSGGKETQYF
few | NA | TRBJ2-7 | TRBV5-6 | TGTGCCAGCAGCCGGAGCTACGAGCAGTACTTC | CASSRSYEQYF
many | NA | TRBJ2-6 | TRBV2 | TGTGCCAGCAGTGTCAGCTCTGGGGCCAACGTCCTGACTTTC | CASSVSSGANVLTF
NA | NA | TRBJ1-2 | TRBV7-2 | TGTGCCAGCAGCCCCCATCAGGGGCAGGGCTACACCTTC | CASSPHQGQGYTF
few | NA | TRBJ2-5 | TRBV7-2 | TGTGCCAGCAGCCAGACTCTAGGGGGGGAGCTGTACTTC | CASSQTLGGELYF
NA | TRBD1 | TRBJ2-7 | TRBV7-2 | TGTGCCAGCAGCTCGTGGACAGGGAGGTCCTACGAGCAGTACTTC | CASSSWTGRSYEQYF
NA | TRBD2 | TRBJ2-7 | TRBV7-2 | TGTGCCAGCAGCTTAGCAGCGGGAGGGTCCTACGAGCAGTACTTC | CASSLAAGGSYEQYF
NA | NA | TRBJ1-1 | TRBV24-1 | TGTGCCACCAGTGATCTGAGGGAGACTGAAGCTTTCTTT | CATSDLRETEAFF
NA | NA | TRBJ2-1 | TRBV7-9 | TGTGCCAGCAGCGTCGGGAGCAACAATGAGCAGTTCTTC | CASSVGSNNEQFF
medium-sized | TRBD1 | TRBJ1-1 | TRBV7-9 | TGTGCCAGCAGTCCACAGGGGGCGAACACTGAAGCTTTCTTT | CASSPQGANTEAFF
NA | NA | TRBJ2-1 | TRBV7-9 | TGTGCCAGCAGCTACCCCTCCTCCTACAATGAGCAGTTCTTC | CASSYPSSYNEQFF
NA | NA | TRBJ2-3 | TRBV7-3 | TGTGCCAGCAGGGCAGTAACGTCAGATACGCAGTATTTT | CASRAVTSDTQYF
NA | NA | TRBJ2-1 | TRBV11-3 | TGTGCCAGCAGCTTAGGTTCTGGGAGCTACAATGAGCAGTTCTTC | CASSLGSGSYNEQFF
NA | TRBD1 | TRBJ2-7 | TRBV23-1 | TGCGCCAGCACCCCAACCGGGACAGGGGGGCCTCACTACGAGCAGTACTTC | CASTPTGTGGPHYEQYF
large | NA | TRBJ1-1 | TRBV28 | TGTGCCAGCAGTCCGTATGCCGGGACAATGAACACTGAAGCTTTCTTT | CASSPYAGTMNTEAFF
few | TRBD2 | TRBJ2-1 | TRBV7-2 | TGTGCCAGCAGCCTAAGGACTAGCGGGGGTAGGGATGAGCAGTTCTTC | CASSLRTSGGRDEQFF
NA | NA | TRBJ1-2 | TRBV5-1 | TGCGCCAGCAGCTTCGAAGTACAGGGAGGCTACACCTTC | CASSFEVQGGYTF
NA | TRBD2 | TRBJ2-1 | TRBV2 | TGTGCCAGCAGTGAAGCAAAGCTAGCGGACCTTAATGAGCAGTTCTTC | CASSEAKLADLNEQFF
NA | NA | TRBJ2-7 | TRBV7-4 | TGTGCCAGCCCCCCTATGAGGGGAGGCTACGAGCAGTACTTC | CASPPMRGGYEQYF
many | TRBD1 | TRBJ1-5 | TRBV6-1 | TGTGCCAGCATCCCAGGGGACAGCTATAGCAATCAGCCCCAGCATTTT | CASIPGDSYSNQPQHF
NA | NA | TRBJ2-7 | TRBV7-4 | TGTGCCAGCAGCTACCTGGGCGGGAACTCCTACGAGCAGTACTTC | CASSYLGGNSYEQYF
NA | NA | TRBJ1-1 | TRBV27 | TGTGCCAGCAGTTTAGGTTCAGCAGGGAACACTGAAGCTTTCTTT | CASSLGSAGNTEAFF
many | TRBD1 | TRBJ1-2 | TRBV12-3/TRBV12-4 | TGTGCCAGCAGCCCGGACAGGGGTGGCTACACCTTC | CASSPDRGGYTF
once | NA | TRBJ1-2 | TRBV24-1 | TGTGCCACCAGTGACGGACAGTTCCATGGCTACACCTTC | CATSDGQFHGYTF
NA | NA | TRBJ2-1 | TRBV10-3 | TGTGCCATCAGTGAGACACAAGGACATCCCTACGATGAGCAGTTCTTC | CAISETQGHPYDEQFF
NA | NA | TRBJ2-2 | TRBV7-2 | TGTGCCAGCAGCTTAGTGCAGGGTGGCACCGGGGAGCTGTTTTTT | CASSLVQGGTGELFF
NA | NA | TRBJ2-7 | TRBV15 | TGTGCCACCAGCAGAGTAGGGGCAGGGAGTTACGAGCAGTACTTC | CATSRVGAGSYEQYF
few | TRBD1 | TRBJ2-5 | TRBV7-2 | TGTGCCAGCAAGCCAGGGGGCAGGGAGACCCAGTACTTC | CASKPGGRETQYF
NA | TRBD1 | TRBJ2-1 | TRBV7-2 | TGTGCCAGCAGACCCGGGACAGGGGGGGGAAATGAGCAGTTCTTC | CASRPGTGGGNEQFF
NA | TRBD2 | TRBJ2-1 | TRBV7-4 | TGTGCCAGCAGCATCGGGACTAACAATGAGCAGTTCTTC | CASSIGTNNEQFF
medium-sized | NA | TRBJ2-5 | TRBV7-9 | TGTGCCAGCAGCCCTATCCGGGACGGGGCGGAGGAGACCCAGTACTTC | CASSPIRDGAEETQYF
large | TRBD2 | TRBJ2-3 | TRBV7-6 | TGTGCCAGCAGCTTAGCGGGGACTACCCTAGATACGCAGTATTTT | CASSLAGTTLDTQYF
NA | NA | TRBJ2-7 | TRBV7-3 | TGTGCCAGCAGTCTCGGCAATGAGCAGTACTTC | CASSLGNEQYF